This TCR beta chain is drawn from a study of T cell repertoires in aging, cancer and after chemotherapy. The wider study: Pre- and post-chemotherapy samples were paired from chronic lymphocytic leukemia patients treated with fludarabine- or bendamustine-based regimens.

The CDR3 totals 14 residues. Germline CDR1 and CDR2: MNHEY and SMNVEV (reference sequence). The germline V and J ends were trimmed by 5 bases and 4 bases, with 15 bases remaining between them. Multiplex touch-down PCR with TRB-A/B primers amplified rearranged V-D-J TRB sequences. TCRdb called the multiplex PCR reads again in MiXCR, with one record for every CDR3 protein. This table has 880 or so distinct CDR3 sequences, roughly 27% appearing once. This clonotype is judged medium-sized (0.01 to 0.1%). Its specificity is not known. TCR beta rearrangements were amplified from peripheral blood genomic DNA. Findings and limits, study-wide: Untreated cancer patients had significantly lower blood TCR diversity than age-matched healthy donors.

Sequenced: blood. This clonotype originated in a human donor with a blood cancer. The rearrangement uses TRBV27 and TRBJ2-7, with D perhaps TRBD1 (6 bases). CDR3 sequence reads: CASSPLGQKYEQYF. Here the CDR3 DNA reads TGTGCCAGCAGTCCACTTGGACAGAAGTACGAGCAGTACTTC.